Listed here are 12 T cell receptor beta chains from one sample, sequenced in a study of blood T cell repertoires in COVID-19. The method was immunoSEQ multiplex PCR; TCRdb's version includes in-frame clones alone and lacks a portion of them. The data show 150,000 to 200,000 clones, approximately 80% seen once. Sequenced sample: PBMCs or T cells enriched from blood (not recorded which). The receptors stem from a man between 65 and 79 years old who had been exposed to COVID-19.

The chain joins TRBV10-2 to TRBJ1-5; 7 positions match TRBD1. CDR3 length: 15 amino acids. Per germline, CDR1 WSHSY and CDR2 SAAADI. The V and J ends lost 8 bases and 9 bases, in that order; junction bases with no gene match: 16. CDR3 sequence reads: CASDDRVGVYRPQHF. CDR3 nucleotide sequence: TGCGCCAGCGATGACAGGGTGGGCGTTTATCGGCCCCAGCATTTT.

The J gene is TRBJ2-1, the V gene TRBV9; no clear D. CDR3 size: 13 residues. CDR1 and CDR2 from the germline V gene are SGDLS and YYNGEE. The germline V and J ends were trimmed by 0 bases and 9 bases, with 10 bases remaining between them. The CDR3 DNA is TGTGCCAGCAGCGTAGGCCCTTCGGGTGAGCAGTTCTTC. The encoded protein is CASSVGPSGEQFF.

DNA for the CDR3: TGTGCCAGCTCACCCACGACGATACAGGGGGCGGCTAATGAAAAACTGTTTTTT. Protein sequence: CASSPTTIQGAANEKLFF. This chain connects TRBV18 to TRBJ1-4; the match to TRBD1 covers 9 bases. Germline V gene data show CDR1 as KGHSH and CDR2 as LQKENI. V lost 3 bases and J lost 3; bases outside the gene matches: 11. This CDR3 contains 18 residues.

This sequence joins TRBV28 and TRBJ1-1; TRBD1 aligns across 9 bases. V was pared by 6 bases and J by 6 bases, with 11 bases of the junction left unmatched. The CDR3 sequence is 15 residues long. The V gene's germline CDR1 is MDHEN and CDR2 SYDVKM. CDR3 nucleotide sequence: TGTGCCAGCAGACGTGGCGGGACAGGGACATCTGAAGCTTTCTTT. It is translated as CASRRGGTGTSEAFF.

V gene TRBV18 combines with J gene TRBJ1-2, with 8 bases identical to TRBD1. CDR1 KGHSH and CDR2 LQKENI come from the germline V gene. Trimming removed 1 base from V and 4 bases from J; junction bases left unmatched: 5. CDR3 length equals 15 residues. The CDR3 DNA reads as TGTGCCAGCTCACCACTACAGGGGGAACTCTATGGCTACACCTTC. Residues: CASSPLQGELYGYTF.

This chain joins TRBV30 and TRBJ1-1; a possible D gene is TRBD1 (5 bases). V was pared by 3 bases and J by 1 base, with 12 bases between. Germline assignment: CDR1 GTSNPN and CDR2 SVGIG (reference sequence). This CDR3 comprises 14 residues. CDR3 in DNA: TGTGCCTGGAGGATCGCAGGGCCGAACACTGAAGCTTTCTTT. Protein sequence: CAWRIAGPNTEAFF.

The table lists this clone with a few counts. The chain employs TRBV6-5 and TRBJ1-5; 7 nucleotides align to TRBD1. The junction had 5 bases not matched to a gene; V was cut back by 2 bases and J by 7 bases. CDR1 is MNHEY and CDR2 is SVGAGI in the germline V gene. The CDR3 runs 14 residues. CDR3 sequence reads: CASSYEQGYQPQHF. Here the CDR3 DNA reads TGTGCCAGCAGTTACGAACAGGGGTACCAGCCCCAGCATTTT.

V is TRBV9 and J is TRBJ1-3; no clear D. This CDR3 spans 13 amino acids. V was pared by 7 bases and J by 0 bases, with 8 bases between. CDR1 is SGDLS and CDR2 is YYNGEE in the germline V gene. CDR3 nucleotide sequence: TGTGCCAGCCGGAGTCACTCTGGAAACACCATATATTTT. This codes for CASRSHSGNTIYF.

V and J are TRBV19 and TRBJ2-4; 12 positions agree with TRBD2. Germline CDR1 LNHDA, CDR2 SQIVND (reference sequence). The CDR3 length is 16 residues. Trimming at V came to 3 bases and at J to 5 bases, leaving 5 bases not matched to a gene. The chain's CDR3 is CASSILPSGGENIQYF. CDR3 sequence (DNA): TGTGCCAGTAGTATTCTACCTAGCGGGGGGGAAAACATTCAGTACTTC. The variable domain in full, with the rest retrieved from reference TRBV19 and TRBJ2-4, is DGGITQSPKYLFRKEGQNVTLSCEQNLNHDAMYWYRQDPGQGLRLIYYSQIVNDFQKGDIAEGYSVSREKKESFPLTVTSAQKNPTAFYLCASSILPSGGENIQYFGAGTRLSVL.

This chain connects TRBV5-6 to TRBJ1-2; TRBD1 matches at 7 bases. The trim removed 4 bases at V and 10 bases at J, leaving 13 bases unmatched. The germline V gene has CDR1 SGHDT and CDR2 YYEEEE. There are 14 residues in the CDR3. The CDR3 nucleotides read TGTGCCAGCAGCCTAGGGGACAGCCTCAACCCCTACACCTTC. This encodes CASSLGDSLNPYTF.

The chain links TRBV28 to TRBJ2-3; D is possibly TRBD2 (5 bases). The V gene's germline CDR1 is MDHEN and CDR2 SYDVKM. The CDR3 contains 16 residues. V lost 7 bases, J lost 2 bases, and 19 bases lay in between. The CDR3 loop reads CASTLTQDSFTDTQYF. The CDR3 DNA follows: TGTGCCAGCACCCTTACCCAGGACTCCTTCACAGATACGCAGTATTTT.

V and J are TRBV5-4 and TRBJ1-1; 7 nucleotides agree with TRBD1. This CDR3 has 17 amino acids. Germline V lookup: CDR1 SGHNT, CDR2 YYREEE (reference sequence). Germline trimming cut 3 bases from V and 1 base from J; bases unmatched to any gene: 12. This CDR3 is CASSSRLGQDQNTEAFF. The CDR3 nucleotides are TGTGCCAGCAGCTCAAGATTAGGACAGGACCAGAACACTGAAGCTTTCTTT.